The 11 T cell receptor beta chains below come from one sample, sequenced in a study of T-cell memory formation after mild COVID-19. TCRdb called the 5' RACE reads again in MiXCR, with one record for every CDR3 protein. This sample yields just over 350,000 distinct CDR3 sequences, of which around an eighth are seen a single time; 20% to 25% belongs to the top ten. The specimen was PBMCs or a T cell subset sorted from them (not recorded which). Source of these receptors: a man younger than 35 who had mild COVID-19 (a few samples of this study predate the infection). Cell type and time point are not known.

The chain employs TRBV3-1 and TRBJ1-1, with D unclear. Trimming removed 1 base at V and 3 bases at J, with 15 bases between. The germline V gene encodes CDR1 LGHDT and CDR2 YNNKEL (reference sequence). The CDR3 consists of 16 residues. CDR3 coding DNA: TGTGCCAGCAGCCAAGCGGGGTCGGGAGTGGACACTGAAGCTTTCTTT. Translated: CASSQAGSGVDTEAFF.

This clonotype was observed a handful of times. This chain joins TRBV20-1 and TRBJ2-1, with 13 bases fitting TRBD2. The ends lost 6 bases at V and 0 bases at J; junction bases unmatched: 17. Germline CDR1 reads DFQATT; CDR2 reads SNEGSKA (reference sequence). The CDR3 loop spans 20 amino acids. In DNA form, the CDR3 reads TGCAGTGCGGGGCTCCGACTAGCGGGGGGCCCATCCAGCTCCTACAATGAGCAGTTCTTC. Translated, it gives CSAGLRLAGGPSSSYNEQFF.

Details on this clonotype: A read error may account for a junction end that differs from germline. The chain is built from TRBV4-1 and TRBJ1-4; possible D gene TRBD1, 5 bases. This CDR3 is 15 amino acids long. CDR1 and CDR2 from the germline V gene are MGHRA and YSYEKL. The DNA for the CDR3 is TGCGCCAGCAGCCAAGATCGCAGGGTTCTTGAAAAACTGATTTTT. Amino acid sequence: CASSQDRRVLEKLIF.

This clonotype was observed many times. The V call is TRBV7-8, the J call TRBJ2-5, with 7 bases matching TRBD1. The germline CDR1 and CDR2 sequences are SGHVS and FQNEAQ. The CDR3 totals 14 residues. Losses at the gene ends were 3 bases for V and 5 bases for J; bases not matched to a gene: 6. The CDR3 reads CASSFSPTGETQYF. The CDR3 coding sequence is TGTGCCAGCAGCTTCTCCCCGACAGGGGAGACCCAGTACTTC.

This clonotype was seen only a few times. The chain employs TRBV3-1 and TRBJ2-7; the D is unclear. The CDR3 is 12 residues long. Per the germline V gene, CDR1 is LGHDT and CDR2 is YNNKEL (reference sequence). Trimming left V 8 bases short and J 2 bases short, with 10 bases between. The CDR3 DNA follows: TGTGCCAGCGCCGACGGTGCCTACGAGCAGTACGTC. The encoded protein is CASADGAYEQYV.

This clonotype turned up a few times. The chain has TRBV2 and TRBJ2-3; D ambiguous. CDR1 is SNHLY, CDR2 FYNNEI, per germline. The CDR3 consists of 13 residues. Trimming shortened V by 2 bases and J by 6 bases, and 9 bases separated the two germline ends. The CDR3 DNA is TGTGCCAGCAGTGAACCCCTGTGGGATACGCAGTATTTT. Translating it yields CASSEPLWDTQYF.

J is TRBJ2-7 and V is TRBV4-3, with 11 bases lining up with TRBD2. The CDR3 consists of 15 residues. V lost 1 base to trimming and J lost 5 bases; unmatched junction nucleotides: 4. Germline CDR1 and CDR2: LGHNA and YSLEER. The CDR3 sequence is CASSQALAGGHEQYF. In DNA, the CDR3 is TGCGCCAGCAGCCAAGCCCTAGCGGGGGGCCACGAGCAGTACTTC.

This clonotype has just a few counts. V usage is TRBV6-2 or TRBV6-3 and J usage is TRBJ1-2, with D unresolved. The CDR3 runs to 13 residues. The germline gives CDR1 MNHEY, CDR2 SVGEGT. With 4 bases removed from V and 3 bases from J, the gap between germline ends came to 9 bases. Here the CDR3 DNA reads TGTGCCAGCAGTTCGCGGGGTCACTATGGCTACACCTTC. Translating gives CASSSRGHYGYTF.

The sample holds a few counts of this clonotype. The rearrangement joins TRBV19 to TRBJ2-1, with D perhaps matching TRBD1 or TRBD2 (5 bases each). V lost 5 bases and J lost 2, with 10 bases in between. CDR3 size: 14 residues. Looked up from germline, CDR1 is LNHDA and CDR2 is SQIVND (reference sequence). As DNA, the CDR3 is TGTGCCAGTAGTGGACGGGGCCCCTACAATGAGCAGTTCTTC. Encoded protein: CASSGRGPYNEQFF.

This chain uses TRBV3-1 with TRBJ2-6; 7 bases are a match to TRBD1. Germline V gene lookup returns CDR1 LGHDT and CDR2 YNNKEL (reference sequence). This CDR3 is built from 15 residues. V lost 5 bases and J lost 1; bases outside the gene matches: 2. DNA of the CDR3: TGTGCCAGCAGCGCACAGGGGTCTGGGGCCAACGTCCTGACTTTC. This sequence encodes CASSAQGSGANVLTF.

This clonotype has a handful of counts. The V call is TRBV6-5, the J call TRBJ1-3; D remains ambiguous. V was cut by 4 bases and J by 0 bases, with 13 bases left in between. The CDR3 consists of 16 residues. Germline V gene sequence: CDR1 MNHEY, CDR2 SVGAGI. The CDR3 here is CASSFTHSFSGNTIYF. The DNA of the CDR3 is TGTGCCAGCAGTTTTACGCATTCCTTCTCTGGAAACACCATATATTTT.